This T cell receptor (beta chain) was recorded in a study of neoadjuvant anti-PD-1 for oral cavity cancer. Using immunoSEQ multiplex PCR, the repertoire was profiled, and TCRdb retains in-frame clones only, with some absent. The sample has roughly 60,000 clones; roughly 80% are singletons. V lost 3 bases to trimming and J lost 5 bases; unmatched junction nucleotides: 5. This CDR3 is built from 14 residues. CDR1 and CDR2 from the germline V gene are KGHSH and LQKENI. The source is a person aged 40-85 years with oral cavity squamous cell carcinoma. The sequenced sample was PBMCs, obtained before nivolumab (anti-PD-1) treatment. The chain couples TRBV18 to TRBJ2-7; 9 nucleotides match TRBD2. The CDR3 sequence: CASSPGLAQHEQYF. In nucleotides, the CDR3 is TGTGCCAGCTCACCGGGACTAGCTCAACACGAGCAGTACTTC.